This TCR beta chain was documented in a study of blood T cell repertoires in COVID-19. Ages ranged from about 18 to 89 years, with residence in more than 20 US areas. In the 2 weeks before study entry, exposed participants met a COVID-19 case, which was PCR-confirmed or clinician-diagnosed. The V gene's germline CDR1 is SGDLS and CDR2 YYNGEE. Trimming removed 7 bases at V and 7 bases at J, with 9 bases between. CDR3 length: 11 residues. Using immunoSEQ multiplex PCR, the repertoire was profiled, and TCRdb retains in-frame clones only, with some absent. The table includes some 340,000 clones, roughly 90% detected once. Only a few counts were recorded for this clone.

This TCR was recovered from a woman aged 25 to 45 who had been exposed to COVID-19. Sample: PBMCs or T cells enriched from blood (not recorded which). The chain employs TRBV9 and TRBJ2-1; tentative D call: TRBD2 (6 bases). The chain's CDR3 is CASGTFNEQFF. CDR3 sequence (DNA): TGTGCCAGCGGGACTTTTAATGAGCAGTTCTTC.